These 17 T cell receptor beta chains originate from one sample sequenced in a study of T cells after yellow fever vaccination. TCRdb called the 5' RACE reads again in MiXCR, with one record for every CDR3 protein. The repertoire has 500,000 to 650,000 distinct CDR3 sequences, about a sixth of them found once; the top ten carry 17%. The material was PBMCs, obtained less than 6 days after the first yellow fever vaccination. The receptors were sampled from a man aged 18 to 35 who received the YFV17D yellow fever vaccine.

The rearrangement uses TRBV29-1 and TRBJ1-1, with D hard to call. Trimming stripped 4 bases from V and 8 bases from J, with 8 bases between. Per the germline V gene, CDR1 is SQVTM and CDR2 is ANQGSEA. The CDR3 is made up of 10 amino acids. The DNA for the CDR3 is TGCAGCGTTGGCCGTGTGGAAGCTTTCTTT. Translation: CSVGRVEAFF.

The V gene is TRBV7-2, the J gene TRBJ2-3; no reliable D call. Germline assignment: CDR1 SGHTA and CDR2 FQGNSA. The CDR3 consists of 14 residues. The V and J ends lost 0 bases and 8 bases respectively, with 12 bases between them. In nucleotides, the CDR3 is TGTGCCAGCAGCTTAGCGCTTACCGCTAGTACGCAGTATTTT. It translates to CASSLALTASTQYF.

This chain joins TRBV7-2 and TRBJ2-5; unclear D gene. The CDR3 consists of 14 residues. The germline V gene encodes CDR1 SGHTA and CDR2 FQGNSA. V dropped 2 bases and J dropped 0 bases, with 7 bases sitting between them. The CDR3 nucleotides are TGTGCCAGCAGCTTAAATCCGTACCAAGAGACCCAGTACTTC. Its translation is CASSLNPYQETQYF.

This clonotype appeared a few times. V usage is TRBV7-2 and J usage is TRBJ2-7; no clear D gene. The CDR3 is 15 residues long. Germline V gene sequence: CDR1 SGHTA, CDR2 FQGNSA. Trimming shortened V by 1 base and J by 2 bases, and 12 bases separated the two germline ends. The CDR3 DNA is TGTGCCAGCAGCTTAGGGGCGTCGCTGGCCTACGAGCAGTACTTC. Translation: CASSLGASLAYEQYF.

A few counts support this clonotype. The chain joins TRBV7-2 to TRBJ2-4, with 8 bases lining up with TRBD1. V was pared by 5 bases and J by 5 bases, with 5 bases of the junction left unmatched. CDR3 size: 14 residues. Germline-derived CDR1 and CDR2 are SGHTA and FQGNSA. The CDR3 is CASSPDRDQNIQYF. The CDR3 DNA sequence: TGTGCCAGCAGCCCGGACAGGGACCAAAACATTCAGTACTTC.

This chain connects TRBV28 to TRBJ1-2, with TRBD1 identical over 7 bases. This CDR3 is built from 19 residues. V trimming: 5 bases; J trimming: 3 bases; junction bases outside the gene matches: 21. Germline loops: CDR1 MDHEN, CDR2 SYDVKM. CDR3 in amino acids: CASSHGGEATGTVYYGYTF. For the CDR3, the DNA is TGTGCCAGCAGTCACGGGGGGGAGGCTACCGGGACAGTCTACTATGGCTACACCTTC.

The chain carries TRBV20-1 and TRBJ1-1; no firm D call. The CDR3 is 13 amino acids. CDR1 and CDR2 from the germline V gene are DFQATT and SNEGSKA (reference sequence). Trimming stripped 5 bases from V and 11 bases from J, with 21 bases between. CDR3 amino acids: CSAVTGGIWLAFF. Written as DNA, the CDR3 is TGCAGTGCTGTCACGGGAGGGATTTGGCTGGCTTTCTTT.

V usage is TRBV10-3 and J usage is TRBJ2-6; D possibly corresponds to TRBD2 (5 bases). Germline V lookup: CDR1 ENHRY, CDR2 SYGVKD. Trimming pared 2 bases from V and 1 base from J, leaving 6 bases between. CDR3 length: 15 amino acids. The chain's CDR3 is CAISEGRSGANVLTF. The CDR3 nucleotides are TGTGCCATCAGTGAGGGGAGATCTGGGGCCAACGTCCTGACTTTC.

Concerning this clonotype: This clone may be a read error of a much larger clone one base away. The gene calls are TRBV6-1 and TRBJ2-2; D may be TRBD1 (6 bases). There are 13 residues in the CDR3. Germline V lookup: CDR1 MNHNS, CDR2 SASEGT. Trimming removed 6 bases at V and 6 bases at J, with 11 bases between. CDR3 residues: CASSPDRSGELFF. The CDR3 DNA sequence: TGTGCCAGCAGCCCCGACAGGTCCGGGGAGCTGTTTTTT.

A few counts support this clonotype. V gene TRBV23-1 combines with J gene TRBJ2-7, with D possibly matching TRBD2 (5 bases). TRBV23-1 is placed among ORFs of uncertain function. This CDR3 is built from 14 residues. V gave up 7 bases and J gave up 1 base, with 14 bases separating them. In DNA, the CDR3 is TGCGCCAGCACAAAAAGGAGGCCTTCCTACGAGCAGTACGTC. It is translated as CASTKRRPSYEQYV.

This clonotype was picked up a small number of times. The chain has TRBV24-1 and TRBJ2-1, with 10 bases lining up with TRBD2. The germline V gene has CDR1 KGHDR and CDR2 SFDVKD. The CDR3 runs to 16 residues. V dropped 4 bases and J dropped 4; count of bases not matched to a gene: 6. As DNA, the CDR3 is TGTGCCACCAGTGACACAGGACTAGCGGCTTACAATGAGCAGTTCTTC. Its translation: CATSDTGLAAYNEQFF.

This clonotype has a handful of counts. The rearrangement uses TRBV3-1 and TRBJ2-3, with unresolved D. V was trimmed by 0 bases and J by 2 bases, leaving 6 bases between them. There are 14 residues in the CDR3. The germline V gene has CDR1 LGHDT and CDR2 YNNKEL (reference sequence). The DNA for the CDR3 is TGTGCCAGCAGCCAAGATCTTTTCACAGATACGCAGTATTTT. The encoded protein is CASSQDLFTDTQYF.

This clonotype was seen many times. The rearrangement joins TRBV4-3 to TRBJ2-7, with a weak D call TRBD1 (5 bases). The CDR3 loop spans 18 amino acids. Between the trimmed V and J ends, which lost 0 bases and 0 bases, there was a span of 18 bases. Germline CDR1 and CDR2: LGHNA and YSLEER. In DNA, the CDR3 is TGCGCCAGCAGCCAAGATCCCGGCGTGGGCAGGGACTCCTACGAGCAGTACGTC. Its protein product is CASSQDPGVGRDSYEQYV.

This clonotype has more than one count but fewer than ten. J is TRBJ1-6 and V is TRBV12-3 or TRBV12-4; D uncertain. V dropped 6 bases and J dropped 11 bases, with 17 bases sitting between them. The CDR3 has 14 residues. The CDR3 region has the DNA TGTGCCAGCAGCCTTTCACGAAACTTTGCACCCCTCCACTTT. It is translated as CASSLSRNFAPLHF.

This clonotype was seen ten or more times. V gene TRBV10-2 combines with J gene TRBJ2-3; TRBD2 agrees at 7 bases. V was pared by 4 bases and J by 2 bases, with 6 bases of the junction left unmatched. The germline CDR1 and CDR2 sequences are WSHSY and SAAADI. There are 15 residues in the CDR3. The CDR3 loop is CASSGASGNTDTQYF. The CDR3 bases are TGCGCCAGCAGTGGGGCTAGCGGAAACACAGATACGCAGTATTTT.

The chain links TRBV5-5 to TRBJ2-1; D remains unclear. The length of the CDR3 is 14 residues. The germline gives CDR1 SGHKS, CDR2 YYEKEE (reference sequence). V was trimmed by 2 bases and J by 13 bases, leaving 19 bases between them. CDR3 loop: CASSFGQRRGVQFF. The DNA for the CDR3 is TGTGCCAGCAGCTTCGGGCAGCGACGCGGTGTACAGTTCTTC.

This chain links TRBV4-1 with TRBJ1-1; D is unresolved. V was trimmed by 3 bases and J by 3 bases, leaving 14 bases between them. Germline V lookup: CDR1 MGHRA, CDR2 YSYEKL. This CDR3 spans 15 amino acids. CDR3 protein: CASSQGPDSHTEAFF. The CDR3 nucleotides are TGCGCCAGCAGCCAGGGCCCGGACTCACACACTGAAGCTTTCTTT.